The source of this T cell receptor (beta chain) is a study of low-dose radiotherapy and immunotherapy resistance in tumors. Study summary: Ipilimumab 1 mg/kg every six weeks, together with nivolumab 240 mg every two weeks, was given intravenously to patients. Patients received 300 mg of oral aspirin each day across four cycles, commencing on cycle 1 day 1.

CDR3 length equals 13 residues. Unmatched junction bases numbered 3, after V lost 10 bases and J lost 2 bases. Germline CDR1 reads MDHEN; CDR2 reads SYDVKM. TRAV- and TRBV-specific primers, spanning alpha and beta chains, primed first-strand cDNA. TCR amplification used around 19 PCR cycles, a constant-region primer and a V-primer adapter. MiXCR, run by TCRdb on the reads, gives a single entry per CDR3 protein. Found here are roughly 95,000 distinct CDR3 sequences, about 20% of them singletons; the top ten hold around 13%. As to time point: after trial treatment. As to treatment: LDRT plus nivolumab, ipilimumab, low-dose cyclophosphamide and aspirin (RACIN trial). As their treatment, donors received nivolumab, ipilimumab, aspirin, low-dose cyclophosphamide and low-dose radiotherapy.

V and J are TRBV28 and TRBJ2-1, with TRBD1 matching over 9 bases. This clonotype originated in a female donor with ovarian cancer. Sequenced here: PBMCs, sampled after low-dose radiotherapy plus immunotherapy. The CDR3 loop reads CATRQGAYNEQFF. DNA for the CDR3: TGTGCCACCCGACAGGGGGCCTACAATGAGCAGTTCTTC. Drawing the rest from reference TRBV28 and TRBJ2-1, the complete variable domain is DVKVTQSSRYLVKRTGEKVFLECVQDMDHENMFWYRQDPGLGLRLIYFSYDVKMKEKGDIPEGYSVSREKKERFSLILESASTNQTSMYLCATRQGAYNEQFFGPGTRLTVL.